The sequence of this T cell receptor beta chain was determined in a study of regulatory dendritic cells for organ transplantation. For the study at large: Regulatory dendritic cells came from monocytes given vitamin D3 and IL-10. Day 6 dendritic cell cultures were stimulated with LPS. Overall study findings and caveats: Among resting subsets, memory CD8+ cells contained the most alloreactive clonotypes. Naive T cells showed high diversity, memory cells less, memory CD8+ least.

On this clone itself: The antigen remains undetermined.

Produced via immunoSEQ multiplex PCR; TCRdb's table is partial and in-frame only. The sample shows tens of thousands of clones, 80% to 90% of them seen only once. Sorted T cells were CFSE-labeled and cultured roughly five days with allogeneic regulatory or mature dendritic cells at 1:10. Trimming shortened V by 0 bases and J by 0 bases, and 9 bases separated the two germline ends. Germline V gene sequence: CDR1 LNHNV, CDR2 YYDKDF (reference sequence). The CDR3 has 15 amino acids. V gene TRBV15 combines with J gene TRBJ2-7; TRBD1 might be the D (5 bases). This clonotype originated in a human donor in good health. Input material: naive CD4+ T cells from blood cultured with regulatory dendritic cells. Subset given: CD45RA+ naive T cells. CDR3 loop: CATSRDRQSSYEQYF. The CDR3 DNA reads TGTGCCACCAGCAGAGATCGACAGAGCTCCTACGAGCAGTACTTC.